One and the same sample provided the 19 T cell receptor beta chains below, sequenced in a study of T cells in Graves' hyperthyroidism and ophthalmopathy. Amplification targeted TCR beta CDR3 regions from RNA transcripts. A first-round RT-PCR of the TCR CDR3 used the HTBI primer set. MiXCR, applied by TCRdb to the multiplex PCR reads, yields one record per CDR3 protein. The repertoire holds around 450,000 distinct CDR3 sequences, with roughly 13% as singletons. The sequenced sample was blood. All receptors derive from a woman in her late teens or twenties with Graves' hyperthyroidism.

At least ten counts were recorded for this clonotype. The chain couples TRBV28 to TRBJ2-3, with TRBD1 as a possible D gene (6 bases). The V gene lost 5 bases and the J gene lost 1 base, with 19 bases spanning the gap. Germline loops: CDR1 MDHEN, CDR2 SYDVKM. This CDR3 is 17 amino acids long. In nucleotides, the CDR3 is TGTGCCAGCAGTACCGTACGCAGGGGATGGGGCACAGATACGCAGTATTTT. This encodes CASSTVRRGWGTDTQYF.

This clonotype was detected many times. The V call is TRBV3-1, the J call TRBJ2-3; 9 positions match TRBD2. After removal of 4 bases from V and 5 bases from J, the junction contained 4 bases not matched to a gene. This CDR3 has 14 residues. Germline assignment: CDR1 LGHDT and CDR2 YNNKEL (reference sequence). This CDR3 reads CASSPSGVRDTQYF. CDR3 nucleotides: TGTGCCAGCAGCCCTAGCGGGGTGAGAGATACGCAGTATTTT.

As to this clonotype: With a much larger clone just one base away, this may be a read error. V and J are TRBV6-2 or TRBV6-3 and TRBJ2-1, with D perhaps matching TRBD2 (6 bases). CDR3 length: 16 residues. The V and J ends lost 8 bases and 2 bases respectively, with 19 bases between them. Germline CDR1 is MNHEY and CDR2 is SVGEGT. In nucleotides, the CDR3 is TGTGCCAGCCTTAGTACAGGCGGGATGGCCTACAATGAGCAGTTCTTC. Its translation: CASLSTGGMAYNEQFF.

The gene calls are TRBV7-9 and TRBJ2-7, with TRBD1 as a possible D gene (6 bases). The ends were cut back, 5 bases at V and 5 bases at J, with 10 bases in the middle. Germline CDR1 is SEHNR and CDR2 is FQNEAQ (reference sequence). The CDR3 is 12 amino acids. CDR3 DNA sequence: TGTGCCAGCAGCATCGAGGGGGACGAGCAGTACTTC. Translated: CASSIEGDEQYF.

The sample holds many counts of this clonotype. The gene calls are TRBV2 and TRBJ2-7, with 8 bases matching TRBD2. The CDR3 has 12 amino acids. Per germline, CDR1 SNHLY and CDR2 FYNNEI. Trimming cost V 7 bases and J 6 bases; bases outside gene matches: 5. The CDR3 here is CASIGLAGEQYF. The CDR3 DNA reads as TGTGCCAGCATAGGACTAGCAGGCGAGCAGTACTTC.

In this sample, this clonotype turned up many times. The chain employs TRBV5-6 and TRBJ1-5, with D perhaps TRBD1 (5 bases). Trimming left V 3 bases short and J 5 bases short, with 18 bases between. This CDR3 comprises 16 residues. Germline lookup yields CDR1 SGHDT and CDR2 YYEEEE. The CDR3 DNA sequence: TGTGCCAGCAGCTACCGGGGCTCGACATATTATCAGCCCCAGCATTTT. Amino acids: CASSYRGSTYYQPQHF.

CDR3 DNA: TGTGCCAGCAGCCCTGTAGCGGGTAAGGTCGAGCAGTACTTC. This codes for CASSPVAGKVEQYF. This chain connects TRBV14 to TRBJ2-7; 7 bases match TRBD2. The CDR3 covers 14 residues. V was pared by 4 bases and J by 6 bases, with 9 bases of the junction left unmatched. Per the germline V gene, CDR1 is SGHDN and CDR2 is FVKESK.

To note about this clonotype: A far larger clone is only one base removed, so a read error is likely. In DNA form, the CDR3 reads TGTGCCTGGAGTGTACGAGACTACGAGCAGTACTTC. Encoded protein: CAWSVRDYEQYF. The chain uses TRBV30 and TRBJ2-7; D unresolved. The CDR3 length is 12 residues. Germline V gives CDR1 GTSNPN, CDR2 SVGIG (reference sequence). Trimming shortened V by 0 bases and J by 3 bases, and 6 bases separated the two germline ends.

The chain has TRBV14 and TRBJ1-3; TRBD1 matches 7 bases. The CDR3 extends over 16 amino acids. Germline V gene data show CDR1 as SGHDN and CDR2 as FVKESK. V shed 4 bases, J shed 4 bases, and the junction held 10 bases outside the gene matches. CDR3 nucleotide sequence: TGTGCCAGCAGCCCTAGACAGGGAATCACGGGAAACACCATATATTTT. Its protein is CASSPRQGITGNTIYF.

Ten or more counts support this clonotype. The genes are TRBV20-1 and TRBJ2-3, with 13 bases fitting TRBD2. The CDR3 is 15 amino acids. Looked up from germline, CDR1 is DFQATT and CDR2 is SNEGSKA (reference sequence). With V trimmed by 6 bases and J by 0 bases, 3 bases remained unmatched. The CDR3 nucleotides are TGCAGTGCCGGACTAGCGGGAGACAGCACAGATACGCAGTATTTT. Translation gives CSAGLAGDSTDTQYF.

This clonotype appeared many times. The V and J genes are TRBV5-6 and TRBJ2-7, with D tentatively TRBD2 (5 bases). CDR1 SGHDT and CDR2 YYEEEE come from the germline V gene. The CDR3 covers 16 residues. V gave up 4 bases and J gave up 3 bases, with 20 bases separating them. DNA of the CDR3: TGTGCCAGCAGCGGGCGGGCGGGCCCGCAATTCTACGAGCAGTACTTC. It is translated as CASSGRAGPQFYEQYF.

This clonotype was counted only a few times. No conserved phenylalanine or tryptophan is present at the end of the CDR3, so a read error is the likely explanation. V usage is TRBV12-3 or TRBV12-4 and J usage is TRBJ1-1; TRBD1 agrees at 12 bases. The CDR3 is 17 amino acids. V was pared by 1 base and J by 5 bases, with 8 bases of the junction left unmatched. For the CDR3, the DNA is TGTGCCAGCAGTTTAGGCCGGGACAGGGGGCGATCTACTGAAGCTTTCCTT. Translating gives CASSLGRDRGRSTEAFL.

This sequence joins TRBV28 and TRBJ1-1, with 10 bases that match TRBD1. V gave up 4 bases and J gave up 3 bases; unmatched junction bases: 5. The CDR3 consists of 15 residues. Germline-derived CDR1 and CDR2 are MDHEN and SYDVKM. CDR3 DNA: TGTGCCAGCAGTTCCGGGACAGGGGAGGACACTGAAGCTTTCTTT. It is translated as CASSSGTGEDTEAFF.

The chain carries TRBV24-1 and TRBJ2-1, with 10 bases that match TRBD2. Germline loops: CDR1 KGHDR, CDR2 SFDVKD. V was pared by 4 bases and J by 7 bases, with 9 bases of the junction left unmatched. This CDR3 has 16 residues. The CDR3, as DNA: TGTGCCACCAGTGACGCCGGGACTAGCGTTAGGAATGAGCAGTTCTTC. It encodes CATSDAGTSVRNEQFF.

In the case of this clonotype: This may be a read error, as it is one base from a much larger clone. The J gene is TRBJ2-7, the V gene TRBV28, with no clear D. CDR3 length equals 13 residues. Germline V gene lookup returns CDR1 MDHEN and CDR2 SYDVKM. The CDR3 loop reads CASTLGVLYEQCF. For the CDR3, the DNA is TGTGCCAGCACCCTTGGCGTCCTCTACGAGCAGTGCTTC. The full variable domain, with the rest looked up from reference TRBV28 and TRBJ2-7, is DVKVTQSSRYLVKRTGEKVFLECVQDMDHENMFWYRQDPGLGLRLIYFSYDVKMKEKGDIPEGYSVSREKKERFSLILESASTNQTSMYLCASTLGVLYEQCFGPGTRLTVT.

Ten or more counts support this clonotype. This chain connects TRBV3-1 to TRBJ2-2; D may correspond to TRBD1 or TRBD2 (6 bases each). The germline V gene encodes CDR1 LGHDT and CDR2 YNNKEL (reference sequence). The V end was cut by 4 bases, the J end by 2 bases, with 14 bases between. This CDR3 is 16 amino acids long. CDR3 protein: CASSRRSGANTGELFF. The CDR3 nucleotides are TGTGCCAGCAGCCGAAGATCGGGGGCTAACACCGGGGAGCTGTTTTTT.

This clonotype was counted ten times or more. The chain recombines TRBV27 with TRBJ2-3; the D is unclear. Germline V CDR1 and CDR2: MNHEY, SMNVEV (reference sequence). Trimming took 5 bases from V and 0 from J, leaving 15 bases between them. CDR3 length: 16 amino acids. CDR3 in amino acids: CASSKERLASTDTQYF. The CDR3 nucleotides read TGTGCCAGCAGTAAAGAGCGTTTGGCTAGCACAGATACGCAGTATTTT.

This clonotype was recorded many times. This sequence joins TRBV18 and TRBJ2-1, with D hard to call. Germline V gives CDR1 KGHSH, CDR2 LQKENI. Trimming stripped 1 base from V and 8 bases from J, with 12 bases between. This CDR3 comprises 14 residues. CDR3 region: CASSPRSSYDEQFF. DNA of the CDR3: TGTGCCAGCTCACCACGCTCCTCTTACGATGAGCAGTTCTTC.

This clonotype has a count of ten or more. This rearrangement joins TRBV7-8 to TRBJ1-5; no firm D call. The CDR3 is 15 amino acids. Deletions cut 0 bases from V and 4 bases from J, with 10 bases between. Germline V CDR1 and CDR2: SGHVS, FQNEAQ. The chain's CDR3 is CASSLAGQENQPQHF. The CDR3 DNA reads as TGTGCCAGCAGCTTAGCGGGTCAGGAGAATCAGCCCCAGCATTTT. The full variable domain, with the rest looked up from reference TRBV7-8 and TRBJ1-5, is GAGVSQSPRYKVAKRGQDVALRCDPISGHVSLFWYQQALGQGPEFLTYFQNEAQLDKSGLPSDRFFAERPEGSVSTLKIQRTQQEDSAVYLCASSLAGQENQPQHFGDGTRLSIL.